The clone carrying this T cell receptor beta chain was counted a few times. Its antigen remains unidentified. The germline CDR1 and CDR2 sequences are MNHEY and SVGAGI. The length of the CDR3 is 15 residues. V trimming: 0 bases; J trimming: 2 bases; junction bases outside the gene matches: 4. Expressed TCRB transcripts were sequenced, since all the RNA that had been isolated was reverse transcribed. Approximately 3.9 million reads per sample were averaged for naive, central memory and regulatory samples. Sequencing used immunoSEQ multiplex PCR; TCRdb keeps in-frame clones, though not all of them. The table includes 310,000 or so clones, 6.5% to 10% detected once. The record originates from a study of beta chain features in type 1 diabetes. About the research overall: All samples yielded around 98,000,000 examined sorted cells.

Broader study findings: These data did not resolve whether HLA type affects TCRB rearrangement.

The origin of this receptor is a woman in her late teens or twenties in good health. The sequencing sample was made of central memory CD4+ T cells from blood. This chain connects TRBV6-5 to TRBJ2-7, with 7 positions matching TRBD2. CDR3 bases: TGTGCCAGCAGTTACTCGGGCGGGAGAGCCTACGAGCAGTACTTC. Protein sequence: CASSYSGGRAYEQYF.